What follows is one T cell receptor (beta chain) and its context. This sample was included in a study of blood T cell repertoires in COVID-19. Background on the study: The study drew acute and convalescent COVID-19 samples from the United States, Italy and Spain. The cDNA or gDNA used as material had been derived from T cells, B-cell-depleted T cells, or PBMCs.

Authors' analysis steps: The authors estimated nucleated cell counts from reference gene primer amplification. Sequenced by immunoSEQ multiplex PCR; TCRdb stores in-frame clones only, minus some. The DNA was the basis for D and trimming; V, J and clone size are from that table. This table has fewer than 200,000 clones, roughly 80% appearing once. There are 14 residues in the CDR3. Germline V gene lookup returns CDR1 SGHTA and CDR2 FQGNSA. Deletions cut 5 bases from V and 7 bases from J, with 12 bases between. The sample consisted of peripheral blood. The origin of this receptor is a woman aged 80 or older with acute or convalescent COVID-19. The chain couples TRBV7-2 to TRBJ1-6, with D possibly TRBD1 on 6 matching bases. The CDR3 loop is CASSMDSANSPLHF. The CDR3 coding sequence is TGTGCCAGCAGCATGGACAGCGCCAATTCACCCCTCCACTTT.